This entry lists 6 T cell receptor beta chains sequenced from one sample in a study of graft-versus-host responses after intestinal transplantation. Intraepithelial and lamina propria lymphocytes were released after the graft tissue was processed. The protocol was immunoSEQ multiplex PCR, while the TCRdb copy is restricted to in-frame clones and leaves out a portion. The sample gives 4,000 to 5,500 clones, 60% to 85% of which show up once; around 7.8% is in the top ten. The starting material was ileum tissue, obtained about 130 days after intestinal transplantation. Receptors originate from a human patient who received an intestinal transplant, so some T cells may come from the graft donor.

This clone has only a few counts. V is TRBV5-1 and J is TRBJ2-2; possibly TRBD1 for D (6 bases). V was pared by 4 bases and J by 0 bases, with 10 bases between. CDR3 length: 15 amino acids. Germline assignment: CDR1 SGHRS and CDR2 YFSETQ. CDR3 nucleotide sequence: TGCGCCAGCAGCGCCGGGACACCGAACACCGGGGAGCTGTTTTTT. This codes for CASSAGTPNTGELFF.

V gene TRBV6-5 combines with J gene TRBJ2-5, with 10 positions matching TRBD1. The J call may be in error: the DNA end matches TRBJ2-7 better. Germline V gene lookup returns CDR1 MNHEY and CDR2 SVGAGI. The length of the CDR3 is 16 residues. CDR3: CASSYRSGTGVYEQYF. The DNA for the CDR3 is TGTGCCAGCAGTTATCGTTCCGGGACAGGGGTTTACGAGCAGTACTTC.

The CDR3 DNA sequence: TGCGCCAGCAGCTTGTCCAGGGTTGGCACAGATACGCAGTATTTT. Its protein product is CASSLSRVGTDTQYF. The chain employs TRBV5-1 and TRBJ2-3; a weak D match, TRBD1 (5 bases). Trimming pared 1 base from V and 1 base from J, leaving 10 bases between. CDR1 and CDR2 from the germline V gene are SGHRS and YFSETQ. This CDR3 has 15 residues.

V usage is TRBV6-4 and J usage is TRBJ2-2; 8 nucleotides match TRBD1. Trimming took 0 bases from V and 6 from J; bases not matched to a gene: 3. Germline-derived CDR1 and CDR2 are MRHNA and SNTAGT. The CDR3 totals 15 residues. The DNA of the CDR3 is TGTGCCAGCAGTGACTCGGCACAGGGGGCCGGGGAGCTGTTTTTT. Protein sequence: CASSDSAQGAGELFF.

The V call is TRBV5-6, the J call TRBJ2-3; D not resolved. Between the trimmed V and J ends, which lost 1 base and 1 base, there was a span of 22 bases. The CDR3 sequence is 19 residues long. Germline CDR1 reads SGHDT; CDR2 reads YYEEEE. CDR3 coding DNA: TGTGCCAGCAGCTTGAATCCCGGTTGGGCATTCCTCGGCACAGATACGCAGTATTTT. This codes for CASSLNPGWAFLGTDTQYF. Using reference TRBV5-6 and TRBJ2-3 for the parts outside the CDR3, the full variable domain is DAGVTQSPTHLIKTRGQQVTLRCSPKSGHDTVSWYQQALGQGPQFIFQYYEEEERQRGNFPDRFSGHQFPNYSSELNVNALLLGDSALYLCASSLNPGWAFLGTDTQYFGPGTRLTVL.

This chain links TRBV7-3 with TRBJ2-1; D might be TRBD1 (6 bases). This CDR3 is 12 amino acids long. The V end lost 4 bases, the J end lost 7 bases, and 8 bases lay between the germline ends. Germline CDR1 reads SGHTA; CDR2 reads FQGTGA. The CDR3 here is CASSSQGNEQFF. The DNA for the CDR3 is TGTGCCAGCAGCTCACAGGGTAATGAGCAGTTCTTC.